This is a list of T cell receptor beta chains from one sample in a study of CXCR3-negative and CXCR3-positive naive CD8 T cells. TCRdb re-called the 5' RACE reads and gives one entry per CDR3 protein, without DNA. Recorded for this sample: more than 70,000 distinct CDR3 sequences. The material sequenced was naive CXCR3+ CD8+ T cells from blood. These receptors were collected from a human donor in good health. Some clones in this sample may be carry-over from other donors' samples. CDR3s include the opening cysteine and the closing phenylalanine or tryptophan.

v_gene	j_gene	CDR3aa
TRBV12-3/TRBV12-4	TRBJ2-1	CASSFHPNEQFF
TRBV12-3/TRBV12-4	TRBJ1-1	CASAKDTEAFF
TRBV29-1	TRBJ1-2	CSVRDRVNYGYTF
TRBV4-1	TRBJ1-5	CASSLRDLSNQPQHF
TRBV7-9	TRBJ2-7	CASSLLGGAHNEQYF
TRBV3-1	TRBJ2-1	CATTKPGQGPEQFF
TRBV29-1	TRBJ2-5	CSVVGDRGGETQYF
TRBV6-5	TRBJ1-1	CASSYSSTVNTEAFF
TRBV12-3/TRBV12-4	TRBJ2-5	CASSRPGEETQYF
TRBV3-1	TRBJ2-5	CASSQGLAGGPETQYF
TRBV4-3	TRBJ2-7	CASSQDSQGWNEQYF
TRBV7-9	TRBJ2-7	CASSLAGTGGNEQYF
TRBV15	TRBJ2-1	CATSRGSGSYEQFF
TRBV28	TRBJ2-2	CASSYTSASGELFF
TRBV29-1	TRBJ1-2	CSVEAGGDGYTF
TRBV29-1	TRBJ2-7	CSVEVEAYEQYF
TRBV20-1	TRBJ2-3	CSASGRAYTDTQYF
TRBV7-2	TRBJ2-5	CASSFGGTQETQYF
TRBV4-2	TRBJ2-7	CASSQADEQYF